Listed here are 9 T cell receptor beta chains from one sample, sequenced in a study of blood T cell repertoires in COVID-19. Data came from immunoSEQ multiplex PCR; TCRdb stores just in-frame clones and leaves some out. This sample has approximately 190,000 clones; 75% to 90% occur once, and the top ten carry approximately 6.9%. The sample was peripheral blood. These receptors were collected from a man aged 60 to 75 with acute or convalescent COVID-19.

The genes are TRBV4-1 and TRBJ1-1; D ambiguous. The CDR3 has 14 residues. The germline CDR1 and CDR2 sequences are MGHRA and YSYEKL. V lost 1 base and J lost 0, with 6 bases in between. As DNA, the CDR3 is TGCGCCAGCAGCCAAGTATCCGTGAACACTGAAGCTTTCTTT. Translating it yields CASSQVSVNTEAFF.

This rearrangement joins TRBV6-5 to TRBJ2-1; the match to TRBD2 covers 8 bases. V dropped 6 bases and J dropped 4; count of bases not matched to a gene: 2. CDR3 length equals 13 residues. CDR1 is MNHEY, CDR2 SVGAGI, per germline. In DNA, the CDR3 is TGTGCCAGCAGCCAGCGGGGGTACAATGAGCAGTTCTTC. This encodes CASSQRGYNEQFF.

This clone showed up just once. The CDR3 spells CASSPLGQGYEQYF. CDR3 sequence (DNA): TGTGCCAGCTCACCCCTGGGACAGGGGTACGAGCAGTACTTC. The chain uses TRBV18 and TRBJ2-7; 10 bases line up with TRBD1. V gave up 3 bases and J gave up 4 bases; unmatched junction bases: 3. The CDR3 covers 14 residues. CDR1 is KGHSH, CDR2 LQKENI, per germline. Combining the CDR3 with reference TRBV18 and TRBJ2-7 gives the whole variable domain NAGVMQNPRHLVRRRGQEARLRCSPMKGHSHVYWYRQLPEEGLKFMVYLQKENIIDESGMPKERFSAEFPKEGPSILRIQQVVRGDSAAYFCASSPLGQGYEQYFGPGTRLTVT.

The chain recombines TRBV12-3 or TRBV12-4 with TRBJ2-1; a possible D gene is TRBD2 (6 bases). Trimming shortened V by 5 bases and J by 9 bases, and 11 bases separated the two germline ends. This CDR3 comprises 12 residues. The CDR3 loop is CASSPGGAEQFF. The CDR3 nucleotides read TGTGCCAGCAGTCCCGGAGGGGCTGAGCAGTTCTTC.

The chain couples TRBV5-4 to TRBJ2-1; 11 positions agree with TRBD2. CDR1 is SGHNT, CDR2 YYREEE, per germline (reference sequence). The ends lost 2 bases at V and 10 bases at J; junction bases unmatched: 8. This CDR3 spans 15 amino acids. CDR3 sequence reads: CASSLVSGGAREQFF. The CDR3 DNA follows: TGTGCCAGCAGCTTAGTTAGCGGGGGGGCGAGGGAGCAGTTCTTC.

The chain recombines TRBV6-5 with TRBJ1-4; weak D call: TRBD1 (6 bases). Germline CDR1 MNHEY, CDR2 SVGAGI. Trimming shortened V by 7 bases and J by 4 bases, and 10 bases separated the two germline ends. CDR3 size: 13 residues. The CDR3 reads CASTTGFNEKLFF. The CDR3 nucleotides read TGTGCCAGCACTACAGGGTTTAATGAAAAACTGTTTTTT.

CDR3 nucleotides: TGTGCCAGCAGCCTAACCCGAAACAGTAATGAAAAACTGTTTTTT. Its translation: CASSLTRNSNEKLFF. The rearrangement links TRBV6-5 to TRBJ1-4; D unresolved. This CDR3 has 15 amino acids. Germline assignment: CDR1 MNHEY and CDR2 SVGAGI. Trimming cost V 6 bases and J 4 bases, with 15 bases left between them.

The rearrangement links TRBV6-1 to TRBJ1-2; 7 bases map to TRBD1. The V and J ends lost 3 bases and 5 bases, in that order; junction bases with no gene match: 9. The CDR3 has 15 amino acids. Per germline, CDR1 MNHNS and CDR2 SASEGT. The CDR3 region is CASSDGRQGLYGYTF. The DNA for the CDR3 is TGTGCCAGCAGTGATGGGAGACAGGGCCTATATGGCTACACCTTC.

J is TRBJ2-1 and V is TRBV11-2, with 7 bases lining up with TRBD1. This CDR3 region has 15 residues. Per germline, CDR1 SGHAT and CDR2 FQNNGV. J gave up 6 bases and V 5 bases, and 10 bases lay outside the gene matches. CDR3 coding DNA: TGTGCCAGCAGCCAACGACAGGGTCCTCTCAATGAGCAGTTCTTC. Encoded protein: CASSQRQGPLNEQFF.